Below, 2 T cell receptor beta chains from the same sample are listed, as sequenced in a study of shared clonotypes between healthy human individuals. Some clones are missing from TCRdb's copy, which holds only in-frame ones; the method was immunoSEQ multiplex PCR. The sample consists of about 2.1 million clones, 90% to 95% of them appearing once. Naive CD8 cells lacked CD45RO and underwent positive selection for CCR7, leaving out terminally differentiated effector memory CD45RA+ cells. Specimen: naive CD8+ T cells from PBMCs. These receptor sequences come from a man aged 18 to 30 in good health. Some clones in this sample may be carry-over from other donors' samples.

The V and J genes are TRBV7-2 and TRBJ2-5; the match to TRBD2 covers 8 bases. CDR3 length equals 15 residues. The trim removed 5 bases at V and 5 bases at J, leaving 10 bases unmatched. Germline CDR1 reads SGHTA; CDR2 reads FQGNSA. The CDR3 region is CASSPFGGAGETQYF. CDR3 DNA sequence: TGTGCCAGCAGCCCTTTCGGGGGGGCCGGGGAGACCCAGTACTTC.

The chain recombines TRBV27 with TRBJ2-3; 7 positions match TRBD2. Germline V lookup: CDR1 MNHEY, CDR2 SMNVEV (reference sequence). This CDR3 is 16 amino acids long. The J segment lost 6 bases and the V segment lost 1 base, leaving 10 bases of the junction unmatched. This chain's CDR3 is CASSLYSGAPADTQYF. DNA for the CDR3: TGTGCCAGCAGTTTATACAGCGGGGCCCCAGCTGATACGCAGTATTTT.